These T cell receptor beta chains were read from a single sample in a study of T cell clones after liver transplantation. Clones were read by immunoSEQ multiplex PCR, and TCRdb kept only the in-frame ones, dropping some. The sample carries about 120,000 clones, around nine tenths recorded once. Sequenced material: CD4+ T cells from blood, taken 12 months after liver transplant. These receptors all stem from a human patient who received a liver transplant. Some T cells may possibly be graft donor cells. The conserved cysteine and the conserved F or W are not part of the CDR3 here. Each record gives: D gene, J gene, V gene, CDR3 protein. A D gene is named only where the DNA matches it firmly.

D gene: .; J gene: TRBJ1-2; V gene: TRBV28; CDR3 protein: ASRDQGRLSYGYT
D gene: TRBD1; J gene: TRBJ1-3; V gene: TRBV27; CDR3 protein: ASSGTGGGNTIY
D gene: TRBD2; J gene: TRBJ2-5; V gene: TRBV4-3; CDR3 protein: ASSVGFSGSTETQY
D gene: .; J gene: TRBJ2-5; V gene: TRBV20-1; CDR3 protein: SAGRETQY
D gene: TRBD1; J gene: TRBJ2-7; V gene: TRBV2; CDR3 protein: ASSEAGDREY
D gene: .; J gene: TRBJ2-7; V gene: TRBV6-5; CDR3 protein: ASSYSRTYEQY
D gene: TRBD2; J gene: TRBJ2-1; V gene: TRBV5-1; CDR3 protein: ASSNRGLAGAYNEQF
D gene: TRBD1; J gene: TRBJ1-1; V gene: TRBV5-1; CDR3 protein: ASSSTGMNTEAF
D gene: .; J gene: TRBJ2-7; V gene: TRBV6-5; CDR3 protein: ASSYSGISGEQY
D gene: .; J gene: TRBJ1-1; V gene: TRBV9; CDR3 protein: ASSVSSLNTEAF
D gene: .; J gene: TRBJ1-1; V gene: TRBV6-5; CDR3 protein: ASSYLQQAF
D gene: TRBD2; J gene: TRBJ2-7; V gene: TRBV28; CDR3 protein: ASSLLTGGGWY
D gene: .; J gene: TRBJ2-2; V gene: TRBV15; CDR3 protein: ATSRVGLAGELF
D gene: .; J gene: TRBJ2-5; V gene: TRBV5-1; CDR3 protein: ASSRPGTGVETQY
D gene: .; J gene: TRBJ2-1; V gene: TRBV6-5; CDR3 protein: ASRPDRSSYNEQF
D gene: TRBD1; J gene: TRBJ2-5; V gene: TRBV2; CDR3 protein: ASKMTGGAETQY
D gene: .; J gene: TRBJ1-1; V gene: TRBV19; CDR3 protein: ASSYLSGGTEAF
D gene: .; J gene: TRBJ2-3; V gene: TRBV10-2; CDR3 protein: ASGGPPSNTDTQY
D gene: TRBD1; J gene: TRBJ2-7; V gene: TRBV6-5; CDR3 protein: ASSLGQPYEQY
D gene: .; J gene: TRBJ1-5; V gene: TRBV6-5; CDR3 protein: ASMNGLNQPQH
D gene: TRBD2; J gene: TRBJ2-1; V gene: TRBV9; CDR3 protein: ASSVDTVRGGRGKNEQF
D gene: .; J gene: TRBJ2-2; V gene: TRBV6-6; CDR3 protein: ASRPRQGLNTGELF
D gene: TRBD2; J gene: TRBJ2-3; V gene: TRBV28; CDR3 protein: ASSWTSGRTDTQY
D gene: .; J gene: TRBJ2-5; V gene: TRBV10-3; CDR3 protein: AISEGEETEWETQY
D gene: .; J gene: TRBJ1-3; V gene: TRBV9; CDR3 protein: ASSVDGGSGNTIY
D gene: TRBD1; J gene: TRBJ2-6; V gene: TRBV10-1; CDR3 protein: ASSGGTGYSGANVLT
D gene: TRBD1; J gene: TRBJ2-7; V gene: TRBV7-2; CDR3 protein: ASSRRDSYEQY
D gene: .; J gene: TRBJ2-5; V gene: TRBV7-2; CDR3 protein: ASSFNEGETQY
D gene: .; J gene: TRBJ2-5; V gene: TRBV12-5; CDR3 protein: ASGLLSTQY
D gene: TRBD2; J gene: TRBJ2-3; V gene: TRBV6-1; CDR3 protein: ASSEVSVAGGGDTQY